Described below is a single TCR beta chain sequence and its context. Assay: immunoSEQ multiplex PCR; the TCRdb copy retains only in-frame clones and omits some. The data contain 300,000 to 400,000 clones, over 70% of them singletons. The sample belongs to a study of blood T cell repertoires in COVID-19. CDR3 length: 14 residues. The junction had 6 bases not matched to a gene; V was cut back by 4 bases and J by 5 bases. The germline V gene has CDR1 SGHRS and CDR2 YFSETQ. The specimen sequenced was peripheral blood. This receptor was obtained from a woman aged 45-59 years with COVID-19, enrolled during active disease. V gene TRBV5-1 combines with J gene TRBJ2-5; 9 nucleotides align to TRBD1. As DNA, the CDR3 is TGCGCCAGCAGCCATGGACAGGGGACGGAGACCCAGTACTTC. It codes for CASSHGQGTETQYF. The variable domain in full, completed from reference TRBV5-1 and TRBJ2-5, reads KAGVTQTPRYLIKTRGQQVTLSCSPISGHRSVSWYQQTPGQGLQFLFEYFSETQRNKGNFPGRFSGRQFSNSRSEMNVSTLELGDSALYLCASSHGQGTETQYFGPGTRLLVL.